Sequencing of this TCR beta chain was carried out in a study of radiotherapy plus CTLA-4 blockade in lung cancer. Study as a whole: An objective response was seen in under 20% of patients, and disease control in 25% to 40%.

Ipilimumab-mediated CTLA-4 blockade plus focal radiation was given to patients having chemo-refractory metastatic non-small-cell lung cancer. Study observations and caveats: The best predictor of response was reported to be early blood T cell clone dynamics, with interferon-beta. Radiotherapy with ipilimumab was followed by blood expansion of tumor-derived clones.

Repertoires were generated with immunoSEQ multiplex PCR, while TCRdb's copy carries only in-frame clones and drops some. There are approximately 40,000 clones in the sample; roughly three quarters occur only once, and approximately 2.4% lies in the top ten. About this clone itself: Its antigen remains unidentified.

Germline CDR1 is KGHSH and CDR2 is LQKENI. J lost 3 bases, V lost 5 bases, and 12 bases had no gene match. The CDR3 length is 16 residues. The specimen comprised peripheral blood, sampled from a patient treated with radiotherapy plus ipilimumab. The TCR originated in a human donor with non-small cell lung cancer whose response to radiotherapy plus ipilimumab could not be evaluated. The gene calls are TRBV18 and TRBJ1-1, with 7 bases fitting TRBD1. The CDR3 DNA sequence: TGTGCCAGCTCATCCCTTTCGACAGGGTGGGACACTGAAGCTTTCTTT. This codes for CASSSLSTGWDTEAFF.